Listed below are T cell receptor beta chains from one sample, sequenced in a study of T cells in Graves' hyperthyroidism and ophthalmopathy. Each CDR3 protein is one row after TCRdb ran MiXCR on the multiplex PCR reads. The sample includes fewer than 350,000 distinct CDR3 sequences, roughly 21% of them seen just once. The specimen sequenced was blood. The source is a woman in her 50s with Graves' hyperthyroidism. Both conserved end residues are part of each CDR3. D genes are given only for firm matches. A row's size may be missing; if present it is once, few, many or a size class.

v_call	clone_size	j_call	d_call	cdr3_nt	cdr3_aa
TRBV6-2/TRBV6-3	many	TRBJ2-2	.	TGTGCCATCCTAGGCAGGCTCGCGAACACCGGGGAGCTGTTTTTT	CAILGRLANTGELFF
TRBV9	.	TRBJ2-7	.	TGTGCCAGCAGCGGGGGCCCCGAAGGGGAGCAGTACTTC	CASSGGPEGEQYF
TRBV27	many	TRBJ2-5	TRBD2	TGTGCCAGCAGCAGTTTTGGGATTAGCGGGGAAGAGACCCAGTACTTC	CASSSFGISGEETQYF
TRBV12-3/TRBV12-4	many	TRBJ2-3	TRBD2	TGTGCCAGCAGTTTCGGGGGGAGCCACCCCGATACGCAGTATTTT	CASSFGGSHPDTQYF
TRBV12-3/TRBV12-4	.	TRBJ1-1	.	TGTGCCAGCAGCCAAGATGAATCAAGGAACACTGAAGCTTTCTTT	CASSQDESRNTEAFF
TRBV30	.	TRBJ1-3	.	TGTGCCTGGGTGGACAGCTCTGGAAACACCATATATTTT	CAWVDSSGNTIYF
TRBV6-1	few	TRBJ1-5	.	TGTGCCTCAGGGCAGAATAGCAATCAGCCCCAGCATTTT	CASGQNSNQPQHF
TRBV18	many	TRBJ1-2	.	TGTGCCAGCTCACCCCCCGATACAGAGTATGGCTACACCTTC	CASSPPDTEYGYTF
TRBV28	few	TRBJ2-5	.	TGTGCCAGCAGTTTCAAAAGACAATCGGAGACCCAGTACTTC	CASSFKRQSETQYF
TRBV27	.	TRBJ1-1	TRBD1	TGTGCCAGCTCAACAGGGGGCCAAGCTTTCTTT	CASSTGGQAFF
TRBV2	.	TRBJ2-7	.	TGTGCCAGCATCCTCGGGACAACAATCTACGAGCAGTACTTC	CASILGTTIYEQYF
TRBV30	.	TRBJ1-3	.	TGTGCCTGGAGTGTATCCGGGGTCGGAAACACCATATATTTT	CAWSVSGVGNTIYF
TRBV12-3/TRBV12-4	many	TRBJ1-2	.	TGTGCCAGCAGTTTTCGGGAGGTGGGGGGCTACACCTTC	CASSFREVGGYTF
TRBV28	once	TRBJ1-5	.	TGTGCCAGCAGTTTCGAAGGACAGAGGAATCAGCCCCAGCATTTT	CASSFEGQRNQPQHF
TRBV7-9	many	TRBJ2-2	.	TGTGCCAGCAGCGCCACTCCAGACTCTTACGTGGAGCTGTTTTTT	CASSATPDSYVELFF
TRBV7-2	.	TRBJ1-2	.	TGTGCCAGCAGCTTAGCGCCCGGACGTTACGGCTACACCTTC	CASSLAPGRYGYTF
TRBV4-1	few	TRBJ1-5	.	TGCGCCAGCAGCCAAGGGCGAGGGAGTGGTCAGCCCCAGCATTTT	CASSQGRGSGQPQHF
TRBV20-1	.	TRBJ1-5	TRBD1	TGCAGTGCTAGGACCGGGACAGGGGATTCTCAGCCCCAGCATTTT	CSARTGTGDSQPQHF
TRBV12-3/TRBV12-4	many	TRBJ2-2	.	TGTGCCAGCAGTTTAGGACCGAGGGGGAGGACCGGGGAGCTGTTTTTT	CASSLGPRGRTGELFF
TRBV6-1	many	TRBJ2-3	.	TGTGCCAGCAGTGAAGACGGGAACACAGATACGCAGTATTTT	CASSEDGNTDTQYF
TRBV7-9	.	TRBJ2-2	.	TGTGCCAGCAGCACCCATGGGGTCGCCGGGGAGCTGTTTTTT	CASSTHGVAGELFF
TRBV20-1	.	TRBJ1-2	.	TGCAGTGCTTTACGGACAGCTAACTATGGCTACACCTTC	CSALRTANYGYTF
TRBV27	many	TRBJ1-3	.	TGTGCCAGCAGTTTAAGGGAGGGTCTCTCTGGAAACACCATATATTTT	CASSLREGLSGNTIYF
TRBV7-8	many	TRBJ2-5	TRBD2	TGTGCCAGCAGCACGACTAGCGGGGGGGCCGGAGAGACCCAGTACTTC	CASSTTSGGAGETQYF
TRBV10-3	.	TRBJ2-6	.	TGCGCCATCATGGCGGGACAAGAATCTGGGGCCAACGTCCTGACTTTC	CAIMAGQESGANVLTF
TRBV28	many	TRBJ2-2	TRBD2	TGTGCCAGCAGTTTACAAGCATGGACTAGCGGGATTTCCGGGGAGCTGTTTTTT	CASSLQAWTSGISGELFF
TRBV6-6	many	TRBJ1-4	TRBD1	TGTGCCAGCAGTTACTCCGTGACAGGGGCAACTAATGAAAAACTGTTTTTT	CASSYSVTGATNEKLFF
TRBV24-1	many	TRBJ1-2	TRBD1	TGTGCCACCAGTGAGCCGGGACAGGGGGCTTATGGCTACACCTTC	CATSEPGQGAYGYTF
TRBV14	many	TRBJ2-5	TRBD2	TGTGCCAGCAGCCCGACTAGCGGAGGCCCGAAGTACTTC	CASSPTSGGPKYF
TRBV3-1	few	TRBJ1-5	.	TGTGCCAGCAGCCAAGATCGAGGGCATCAGCCCCAGCATTTT	CASSQDRGHQPQHF
TRBV28	.	TRBJ1-5	.	TGTGCCAGCAGCCAAAGCCCCAATCAGCCCCAGCATTTT	CASSQSPNQPQHF
TRBV6-5	few	TRBJ2-7	.	TGTGCCAGCAGTTACGACACCTCCTACGAGCAGTACTTC	CASSYDTSYEQYF
TRBV20-1	.	TRBJ1-2	.	TGCAGTGCTAGGGAGCAGTACTATGGCTACACCTTC	CSAREQYYGYTF
TRBV5-1	many	TRBJ1-6	TRBD1	TGTGCCAGCAGCTTGGGGCAGGGGGGATCACCCCTCCACTTT	CASSLGQGGSPLHF
TRBV5-1	many	TRBJ1-1	.	TGCGCCAGCAGGCTTCATACAGGGATGAACACTGAAGCTTTCTTT	CASRLHTGMNTEAFF
TRBV5-1	.	TRBJ1-6	.	TGCGCCAGCAGCTTCGCGACTGACGGTAATTCACCCCTCCACTTT	CASSFATDGNSPLHF
TRBV24-1	many	TRBJ1-1	.	TGTGCCACCAGGGGTGAGCCGATGAACACTGAAGCTTTCTTT	CATRGEPMNTEAFF
TRBV28	many	TRBJ2-5	TRBD2	TGTGCCAGCAGCGATGGACTAGCGGGGAAGGAGACCCAGTACTTC	CASSDGLAGKETQYF
TRBV4-1	many	TRBJ1-1	.	TGCGCCAGCAGCCTCCAGGTAGGACGGACGGGGACTGAAGCTTTCTTT	CASSLQVGRTGTEAFF
TRBV3-1	many	TRBJ2-5	TRBD1	TGTGCCAGCAGCCAAGATCGGACAGGCCCAGCGGCCCAGTACTTC	CASSQDRTGPAAQYF
TRBV18	many	TRBJ1-1	.	TGTGCCAGCTCGGATTCGGCAGGACTGAACACTGAAGCTTTCTTT	CASSDSAGLNTEAFF